The T cell receptor beta chain under discussion was sequenced for a study of T-cell memory formation after mild COVID-19. General study results and limits: Detection of some responders pre-infection suggested pre-existing cross-reactive memory T cells participated. Whereas later expanders leaned CD4+, clones contracting day 15 to 85 showed a balanced CD4/CD8 makeup.

Regarding this clonotype: Its specificity is not known.

5'RACE primed from the constant segment yielded TCR alpha and TCR beta cDNA libraries bearing sample barcodes and UMIs. Using its own MiXCR run on the 5' RACE reads, TCRdb lists one record per CDR3 protein. This sample has some 100,000 distinct CDR3 sequences; 11% occur once, and the top ten carry about 40%. Trimming took 0 bases from V and 4 from J, leaving 20 bases between them. The length of the CDR3 is 18 residues. The germline CDR1 and CDR2 sequences are LNHNV and YYDKDF (reference sequence). The chain has TRBV15 and TRBJ2-3; D could derive from TRBD1 or TRBD2 (5 bases each). Sequencing used PBMCs or a T cell subset sorted from them (not recorded which). This clonotype was obtained from a young man who had mild COVID-19 (a few samples of this study predate the infection). Cell type and time point are not known. The CDR3 nucleotides are TGTGCCACCAGCAGAGATCTTTTTGTGGGGGAGACAGCAGATACGCAGTATTTT. It yields the protein CATSRDLFVGETADTQYF.